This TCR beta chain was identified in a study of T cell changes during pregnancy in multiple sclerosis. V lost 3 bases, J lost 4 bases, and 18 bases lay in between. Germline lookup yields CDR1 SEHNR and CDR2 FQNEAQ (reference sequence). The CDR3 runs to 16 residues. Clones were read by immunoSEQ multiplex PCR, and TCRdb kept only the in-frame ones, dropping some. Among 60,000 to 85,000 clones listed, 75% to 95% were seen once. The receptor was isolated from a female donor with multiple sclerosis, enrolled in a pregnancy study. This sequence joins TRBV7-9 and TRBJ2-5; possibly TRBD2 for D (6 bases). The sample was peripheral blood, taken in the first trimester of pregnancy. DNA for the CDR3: TGTGCCAGCAGCTTCCTATCCAACTCGGGGGTAGAGACCCAGTACTTC. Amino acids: CASSFLSNSGVETQYF. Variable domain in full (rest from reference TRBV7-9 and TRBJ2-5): DTGVSQNPRHKITKRGQNVTFRCDPISEHNRLYWYRQTLGQGPEFLTYFQNEAQLEKSRLLSDRFSAERPKGSFSTLEIQRTEQGDSAMYLCASSFLSNSGVETQYFGPGTRLLVL.